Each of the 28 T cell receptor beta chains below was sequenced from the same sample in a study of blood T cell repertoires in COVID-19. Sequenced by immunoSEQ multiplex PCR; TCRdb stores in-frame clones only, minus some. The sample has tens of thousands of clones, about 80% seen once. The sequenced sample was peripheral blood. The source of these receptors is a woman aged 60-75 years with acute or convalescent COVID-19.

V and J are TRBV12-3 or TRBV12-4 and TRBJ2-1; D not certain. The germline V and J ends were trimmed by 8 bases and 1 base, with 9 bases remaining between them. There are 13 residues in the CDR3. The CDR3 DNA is TGTGCCAGCCGTAGGAGTTCCTACAATGAGCAGTTCTTC. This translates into CASRRSSYNEQFF.

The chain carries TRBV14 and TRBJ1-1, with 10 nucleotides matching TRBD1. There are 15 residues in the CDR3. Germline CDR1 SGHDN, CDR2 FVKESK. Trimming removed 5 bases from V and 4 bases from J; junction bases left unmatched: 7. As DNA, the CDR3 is TGTGCCAGCAGCGAAACGGACAGGGGGGTCACTGAAGCTTTCTTT. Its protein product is CASSETDRGVTEAFF.

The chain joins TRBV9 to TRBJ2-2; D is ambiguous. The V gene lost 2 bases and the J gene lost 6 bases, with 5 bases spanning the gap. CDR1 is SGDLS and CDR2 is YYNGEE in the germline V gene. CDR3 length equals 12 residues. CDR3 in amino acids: CASSVLSGELFF. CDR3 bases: TGTGCCAGCAGCGTTTTATCCGGGGAGCTGTTTTTT.

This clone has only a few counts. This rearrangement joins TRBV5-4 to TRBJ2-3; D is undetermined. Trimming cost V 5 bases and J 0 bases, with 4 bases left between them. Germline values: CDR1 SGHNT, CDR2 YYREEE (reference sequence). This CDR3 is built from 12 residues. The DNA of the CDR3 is TGTGCCAGCAGACTTAGCACAGATACGCAGTATTTT. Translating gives CASRLSTDTQYF.

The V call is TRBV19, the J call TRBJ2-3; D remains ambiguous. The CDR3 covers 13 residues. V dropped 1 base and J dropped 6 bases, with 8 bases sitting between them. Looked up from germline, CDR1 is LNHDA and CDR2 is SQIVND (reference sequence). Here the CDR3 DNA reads TGTGCCAGTAGTATAGTTTGGAGCGATACGCAGTATTTT. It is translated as CASSIVWSDTQYF.

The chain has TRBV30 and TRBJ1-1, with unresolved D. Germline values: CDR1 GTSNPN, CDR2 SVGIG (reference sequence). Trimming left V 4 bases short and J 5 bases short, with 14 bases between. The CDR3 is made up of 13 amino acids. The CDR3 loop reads CAWTTEFATEAFF. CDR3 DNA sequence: TGTGCCTGGACCACAGAGTTTGCTACTGAAGCTTTCTTT. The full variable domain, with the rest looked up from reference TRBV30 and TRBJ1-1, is SQTIHQWPATLVQPVGSPLSLECTVEGTSNPNLYWYRQAAGRGLQLLFYSVGIGQISSEVPQNLSASRPQDRQFILSSKKLLLSDSGFYLCAWTTEFATEAFFGQGTRLTVV.

CDR3 sequence: CASSETATNEKLFF. For the CDR3, the DNA is TGTGCCAGTAGTGAGACAGCAACTAATGAAAAACTGTTTTTT. V and J are TRBV19 and TRBJ1-4, with TRBD1 as a possible D gene (5 bases). The CDR3 is made up of 14 amino acids. In germline, CDR1 is LNHDA, CDR2 SQIVND (reference sequence). The V and J ends lost 5 bases and 0 bases respectively, with 7 bases between them.

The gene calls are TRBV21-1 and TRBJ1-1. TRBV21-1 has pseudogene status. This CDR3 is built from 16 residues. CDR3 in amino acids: CASSSERVTGWTEAFF. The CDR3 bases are TGTGCCAGCAGCTCAGAGAGGGTTACGGGGTGGACTGAAGCTTTCTTT.

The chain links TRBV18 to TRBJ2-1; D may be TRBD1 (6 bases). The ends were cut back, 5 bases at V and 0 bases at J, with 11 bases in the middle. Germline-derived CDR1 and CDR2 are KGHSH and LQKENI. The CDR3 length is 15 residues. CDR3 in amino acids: CASSLRQVSYNEQFF. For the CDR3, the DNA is TGTGCCAGCTCATTACGACAGGTCTCCTACAATGAGCAGTTCTTC.

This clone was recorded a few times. The CDR3, as DNA: TGCGCCAGCAGCCAAGAACAGGGACAGGGGTATCAGCCCCAGCATTTT. This encodes CASSQEQGQGYQPQHF. The chain has TRBV4-1 and TRBJ1-5, with 10 bases matching TRBD1. V was pared by 0 bases and J by 5 bases, with 4 bases of the junction left unmatched. There are 16 residues in the CDR3. The germline V gene has CDR1 MGHRA and CDR2 YSYEKL.

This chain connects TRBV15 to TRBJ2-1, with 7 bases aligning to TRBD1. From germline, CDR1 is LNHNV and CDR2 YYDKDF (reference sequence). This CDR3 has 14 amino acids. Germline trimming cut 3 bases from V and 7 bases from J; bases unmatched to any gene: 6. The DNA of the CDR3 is TGTGCCACCAGCAGGTCAGACAGGGTAAATGAGCAGTTCTTC. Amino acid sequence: CATSRSDRVNEQFF.

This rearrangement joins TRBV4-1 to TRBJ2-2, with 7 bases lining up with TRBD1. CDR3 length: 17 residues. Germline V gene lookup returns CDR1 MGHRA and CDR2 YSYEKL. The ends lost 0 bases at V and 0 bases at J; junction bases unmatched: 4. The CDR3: CASSQDSQGANTGELFF. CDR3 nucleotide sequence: TGCGCCAGCAGCCAAGATAGCCAGGGGGCGAACACCGGGGAGCTGTTTTTT.

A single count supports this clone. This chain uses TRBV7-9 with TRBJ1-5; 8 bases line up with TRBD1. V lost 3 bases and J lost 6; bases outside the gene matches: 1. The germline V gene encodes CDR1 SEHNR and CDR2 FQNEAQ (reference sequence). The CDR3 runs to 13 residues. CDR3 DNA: TGTGCCAGCAGCTTCGGACAGGGTCAGCCCCAGCATTTT. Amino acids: CASSFGQGQPQHF.

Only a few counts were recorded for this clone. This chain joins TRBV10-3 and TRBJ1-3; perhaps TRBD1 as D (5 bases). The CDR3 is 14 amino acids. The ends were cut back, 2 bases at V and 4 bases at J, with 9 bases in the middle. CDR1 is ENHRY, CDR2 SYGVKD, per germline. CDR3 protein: CAISEGARGNTIYF. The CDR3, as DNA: TGTGCCATCAGTGAGGGGGCTAGGGGAAACACCATATATTTT.

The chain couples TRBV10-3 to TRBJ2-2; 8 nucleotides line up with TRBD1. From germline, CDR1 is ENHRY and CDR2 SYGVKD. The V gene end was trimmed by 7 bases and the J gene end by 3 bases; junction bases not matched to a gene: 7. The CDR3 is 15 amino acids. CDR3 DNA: TGTGCCATCACCAGGACAGGGATGGACACCGGGGAGCTGTTTTTT. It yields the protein CAITRTGMDTGELFF.

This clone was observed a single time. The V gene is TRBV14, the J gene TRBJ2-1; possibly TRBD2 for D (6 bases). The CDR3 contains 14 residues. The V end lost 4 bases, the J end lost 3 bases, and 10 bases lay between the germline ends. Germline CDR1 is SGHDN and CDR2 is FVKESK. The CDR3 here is CASSLGGYYNEQFF. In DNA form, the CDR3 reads TGTGCCAGCAGCCTTGGGGGGTACTACAATGAGCAGTTCTTC.

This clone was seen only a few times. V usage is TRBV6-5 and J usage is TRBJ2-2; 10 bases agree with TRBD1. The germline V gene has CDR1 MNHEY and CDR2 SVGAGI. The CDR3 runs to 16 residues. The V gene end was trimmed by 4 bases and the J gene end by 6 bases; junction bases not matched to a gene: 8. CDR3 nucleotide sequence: TGTGCCAGCAGTTTAGAGAGGACAGGGGGATCCGGGGAGCTGTTTTTT. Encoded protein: CASSLERTGGSGELFF.

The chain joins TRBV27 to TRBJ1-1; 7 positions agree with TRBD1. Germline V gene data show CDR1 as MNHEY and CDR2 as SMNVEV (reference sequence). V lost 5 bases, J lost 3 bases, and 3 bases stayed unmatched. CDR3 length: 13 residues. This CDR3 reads CASSRGTDTEAFF. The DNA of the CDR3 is TGTGCCAGCAGTCGGGGGACAGACACTGAAGCTTTCTTT.

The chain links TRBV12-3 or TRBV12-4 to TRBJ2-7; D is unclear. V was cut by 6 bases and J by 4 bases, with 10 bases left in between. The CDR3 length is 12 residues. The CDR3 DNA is TGTGCCAGCAGCAACTCGATTTACGAGCAGTACTTC. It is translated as CASSNSIYEQYF.

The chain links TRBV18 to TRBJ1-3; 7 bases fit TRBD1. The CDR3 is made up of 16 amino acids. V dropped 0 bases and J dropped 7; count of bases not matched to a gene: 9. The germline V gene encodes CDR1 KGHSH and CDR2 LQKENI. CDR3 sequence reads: CASSPPQKLDRNTIYF. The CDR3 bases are TGTGCCAGCTCACCACCCCAAAAGTTGGACAGGAACACCATATATTTT. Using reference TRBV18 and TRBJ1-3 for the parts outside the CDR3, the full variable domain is NAGVMQNPRHLVRRRGQEARLRCSPMKGHSHVYWYRQLPEEGLKFMVYLQKENIIDESGMPKERFSAEFPKEGPSILRIQQVVRGDSAAYFCASSPPQKLDRNTIYFGEGSWLTVV.

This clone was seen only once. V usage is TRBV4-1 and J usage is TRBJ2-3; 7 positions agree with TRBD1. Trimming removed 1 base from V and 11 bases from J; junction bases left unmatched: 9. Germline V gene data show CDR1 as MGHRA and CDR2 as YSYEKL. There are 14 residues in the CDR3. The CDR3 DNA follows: TGCGCCAGCAGCCAAGGCGACAGGGCGCAAGAGCAGTATTTT. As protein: CASSQGDRAQEQYF.

CDR3 nucleotide sequence: TGTGCCACCTCACAGGGAAATGAAAAACTGTTTTTT. It yields the protein CATSQGNEKLFF. V usage is TRBV15 and J usage is TRBJ1-4; maybe TRBD1 (6 bases). The germline V gene has CDR1 LNHNV and CDR2 YYDKDF (reference sequence). The CDR3 covers 12 residues. Trimming took 8 bases from V and 5 from J, leaving 9 bases between them.

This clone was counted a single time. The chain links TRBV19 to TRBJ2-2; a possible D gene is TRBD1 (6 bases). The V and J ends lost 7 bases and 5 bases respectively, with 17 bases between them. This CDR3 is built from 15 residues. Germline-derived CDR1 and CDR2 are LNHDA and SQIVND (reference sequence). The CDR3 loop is CASMTGAPGTGELFF. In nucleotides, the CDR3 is TGTGCCAGTATGACAGGCGCCCCGGGTACCGGGGAGCTGTTTTTT.

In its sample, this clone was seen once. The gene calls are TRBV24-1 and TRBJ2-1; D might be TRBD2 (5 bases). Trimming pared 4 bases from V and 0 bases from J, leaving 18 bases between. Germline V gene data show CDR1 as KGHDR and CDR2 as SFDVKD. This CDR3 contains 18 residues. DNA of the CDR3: TGTGCCACCAGTGACTCCAAACTAGACCACGGCTCCTACAATGAGCAGTTCTTC. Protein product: CATSDSKLDHGSYNEQFF.

This chain's CDR3 is CASSYTGGGEAFF. The CDR3 DNA sequence: TGTGCCAGCAGTTACACGGGGGGTGGTGAAGCTTTCTTT. This chain uses TRBV12-3 or TRBV12-4 with TRBJ1-1; the D gene is possibly TRBD1 (5 bases). The CDR3 runs 13 residues. V gave up 4 bases and J gave up 7 bases, with 13 bases separating them.

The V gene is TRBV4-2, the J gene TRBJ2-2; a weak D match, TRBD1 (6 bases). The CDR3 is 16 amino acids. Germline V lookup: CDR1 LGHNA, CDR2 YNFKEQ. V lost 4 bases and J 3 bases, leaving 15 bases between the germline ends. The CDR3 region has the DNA TGTGCCAGCAGCCTAGGGAACAGGGCGTACACCGGGGAGCTGTTTTTT. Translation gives CASSLGNRAYTGELFF.

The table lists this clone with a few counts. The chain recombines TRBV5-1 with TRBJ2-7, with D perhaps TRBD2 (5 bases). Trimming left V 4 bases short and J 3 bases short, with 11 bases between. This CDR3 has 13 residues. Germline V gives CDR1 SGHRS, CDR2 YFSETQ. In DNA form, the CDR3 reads TGCGCCAGCAGCGAGGGCCGGCTCTACGAGCAGTACTTC. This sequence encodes CASSEGRLYEQYF.

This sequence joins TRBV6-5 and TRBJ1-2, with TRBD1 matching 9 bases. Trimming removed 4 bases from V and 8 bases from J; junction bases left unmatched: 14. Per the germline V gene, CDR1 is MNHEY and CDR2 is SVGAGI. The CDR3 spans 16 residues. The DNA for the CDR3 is TGTGCCAGCAGTTCGGCGAGAGGGACAGGGACGAGGGGCTACACCTTC. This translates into CASSSARGTGTRGYTF.